These 6 T cell receptor beta chains originate from one sample sequenced in a study of T cell responses to AZD1222 COVID-19 vaccine. Here immunoSEQ multiplex PCR was the method, and the copy in TCRdb shows in-frame clones only, minus some. The sample includes 100,000 to 120,000 clones, 85% to 95% seen only once; the top ten take 7.5% to 9%. Sequencing was performed on peripheral blood, taken on day 0 of AZD1222 vaccination. All receptors come from an adult in good health.

The rearrangement links TRBV9 to TRBJ1-5; tentative D call: TRBD1 (5 bases). The CDR3 extends over 14 amino acids. V lost 0 bases to trimming and J lost 5 bases, with 9 bases between them. Germline loops: CDR1 SGDLS, CDR2 YYNGEE. CDR3 sequence (DNA): TGTGCCAGCAGCGTAGGGGGGGGTGATCAGCCCCAGCATTTT. It specifies CASSVGGGDQPQHF. The whole variable domain, remainder taken from reference TRBV9 and TRBJ1-5, is DSGVTQTPKHLITATGQRVTLRCSPRSGDLSVYWYQQSLDQGLQFLIQYYNGEERAKGNILERFSAQQFPDLHSELNLSSLELGDSALYFCASSVGGGDQPQHFGDGTRLSIL.

The gene calls are TRBV27 and TRBJ1-2; D remains unclear. The V gene lost 6 bases and the J gene lost 5 bases, with 19 bases spanning the gap. From germline, CDR1 is MNHEY and CDR2 SMNVEV (reference sequence). This CDR3 spans 15 amino acids. Here the CDR3 reads CASSPDTEYQYGYTF. CDR3 coding DNA: TGTGCCAGCAGCCCCGACACGGAGTACCAATATGGCTACACCTTC.

Here the CDR3 DNA reads TGTGCCTGGAGTGTCGGTGTGGGCTACGAGCAGTACTTC. Protein sequence: CAWSVGVGYEQYF. The chain uses TRBV30 and TRBJ2-7, with unresolved D. V was cut by 0 bases and J by 3 bases, with 9 bases left in between. The length of the CDR3 is 13 residues. CDR1 GTSNPN and CDR2 SVGIG come from the germline V gene (reference sequence).

This clone has only a few counts. The rearrangement joins TRBV5-1 to TRBJ2-3; TRBD2 matches at 7 bases. Germline trimming cut 4 bases from V and 5 bases from J; bases unmatched to any gene: 13. The CDR3 extends over 16 amino acids. The V gene's germline CDR1 is SGHRS and CDR2 YFSETQ. CDR3 DNA sequence: TGCGCCAGCAGCCCGCCCGGGGTTTCGGGGGGAGATACGCAGTATTTT. It is translated as CASSPPGVSGGDTQYF.

CDR3 sequence (DNA): TGTGCCAGCTCACCAGCGACAGGGGTAGCAGATACGCAGTATTTT. This codes for CASSPATGVADTQYF. The V gene is TRBV18, the J gene TRBJ2-3, with 8 positions matching TRBD1. Germline loops: CDR1 KGHSH, CDR2 LQKENI. The CDR3 is 15 amino acids. V was clipped by 2 bases and J by 4 bases; unmatched bases: 5.

The J gene is TRBJ2-5, the V gene TRBV7-2; D is undetermined. Trimming left V 1 base short and J 5 bases short, with 8 bases between. Germline-derived CDR1 and CDR2 are SGHTA and FQGNSA. The CDR3 sequence is 13 residues long. CDR3 in DNA: TGTGCCAGCAGCTTAGGCAGTTTCGAGACCCAGTACTTC. As protein: CASSLGSFETQYF.